This T cell receptor (beta chain) appears in the sequencing data of a study of shared clonotypes between healthy human individuals (dated by TCRdb to 2019 to 2021). Study-level background: The cohort comprised a couple of women and three men aged 18 to 49 years. Libraries were prepared and TCR repertoires were sequenced by different laboratories using diverse techniques, in order to increase sequencing depth and limit assay-specific biases. Per donor, leukapheresis produced somewhere between about 0.9 and 9.5 billion PBMCs. To estimate repertoire size and how much clonotype sharing occurs between individuals, the study deeply sequenced the blood TCR repertoires of several healthy adults.

TCR CDR3 regions were amplified from genomic DNA by multiplex PCR using the deep immunoSEQ assay. Extracted genomic DNA from each cell subset was distributed evenly across all wells of several immunoSEQ 96-well plates, and each plate was treated as a replicate. For unsorted PBMC, approximately 290 ng genomic DNA, equal to 30,000 or so T cell genomes, was loaded into each replicate PCR. Ten immunoSEQ deep assay plates were used to sequence the unsorted PBMC genomic DNA. Purified libraries were measured with a Qubit 3.0 fluorometer, size-checked on a Bioanalyzer 2100, and measured again with the KAPA Library Quantification kit. Every immunoSEQ 96-well plate was sequenced on a dedicated single-read 150-cycle Illumina NextSeq 550 flow cell. For the original study's pipeline: Because the immunoSEQ output included only junctional sequences and no quality scores, the filtering could not be the same as the filtering used for full-length reads. To assign V/J genes and CDR3, sequences were annotated against IMGT germline references using PyIR, a Python wrapper for IgBLAST v1.9. Reads were filtered out if the reads had weak V/J assignments (E-value above 1e-6), no CDR3, stop codons, out-of-frame junctions, or ambiguous translated residues. V3J clonotypes were defined as sequences sharing an identical inferred V gene, J gene, and CDR3 amino acid sequence. Percentage overlap between repertoires was computed as shared unique clonotypes divided by the size of the smaller repertoire. RTK rarefaction, the Chao1 estimator, and Recon v2.1 estimates of unobserved clonotypes were used to assess repertoire richness. This immuneACCESS table, as held by TCRdb, lists in-frame sequences with V and J called but not all clones. Of the missing ones, under half trace to an unresolved V gene in checked studies; the others have no known cause. From that table come the V and J calls and clone size; the DNA was used to work out D and trimming. For this sample there are hundreds of thousands of clones; around 76% appear just once. The ten most abundant clones make up around 12% of the sample.

Taken from cysteine to phenylalanine, the CDR3 has 17 residues. Only the CDR3 portion is preserved as DNA: 51 bases, with reading frame beginning at the first base. After removal of 0 bases from V and 3 bases from J, the junction retains 8 bases not matched to a gene. From a lookup of the germline V gene (reference sequence), CDR1 and CDR2 are SGHKS and YYEKEE. With respect to this clone: Which antigen it targets is not known. Per-nucleotide qualities are absent, and no much larger clonotype sits a single base away.

Broad study findings and their caveats: Based on pairwise subsampling, the degree of clonotype sharing among donors was expected to be affected by sequencing depth. Because the study included a small number of donors, the genetic and exposure-history diversity represented was limited. Sampling was limited to blood, and TCR repertoires in tissue likely differ from TCR repertoires in blood.

The donors were healthy, HIV-negative adults with no recently reported acute infections or vaccinations. Every donor was a Caucasian adult residing in Nashville, Tennessee, USA. For unsorted samples, approximately 89 million PBMCs were counted, and genomic DNA was extracted using the QIAamp DNA Blood Mini kit. Blood was collected by leukapheresis, and PBMCs were isolated by Ficoll-Histopaque density gradient centrifugation and then cryopreserved in liquid nitrogen vapor phase. The source of this sequence is a woman aged 40-49 years in good health. Some clones in this sample may be carry-over from other donors' samples. The V gene is TRBV5-5 and the J gene is TRBJ2-2, and 7 junction bases match TRBD2. Sequencing input: PBMCs. The CDR3 protein sequence reads: CASSLGTSGIYTGELFF. Here is the DNA: TGTGCCAGCAGCTTGGGTACGAGCGGGATATACACCGGGGAGCTGTTTTTT.